Shown below are 9 T cell receptor beta chains from a single sample sequenced in a study of blood T cell repertoires in COVID-19. Only in-frame clones appear in the TCRdb table, and some are missing; sequencing was by immunoSEQ multiplex PCR. The data hold about 240,000 clones, with more than 75% observed a single time. The sequenced material came from PBMCs or T cells enriched from blood (not recorded which). Every receptor here comes from a middle-aged woman with acute COVID-19.

This clone was observed a few times. The chain is built from TRBV5-1 and TRBJ2-1, with TRBD2 matching over 7 bases. Unmatched junction bases numbered 14, after V lost 4 bases and J lost 10 bases. CDR1 is SGHRS and CDR2 is YFSETQ in the germline V gene. The CDR3 has 15 amino acids. The DNA of the CDR3 is TGCGCCAGCAGCCCCGGGACTATCCTACAATTCGAGCAGTTCTTC. As protein: CASSPGTILQFEQFF.

Comment on this clone: The identical CDR3 is also encoded by other nucleotide sequences in the sample. The rearrangement joins TRBV5-1 to TRBJ2-1; perhaps TRBD1 as D (6 bases). This CDR3 contains 13 residues. Trimming removed 2 bases at V and 7 bases at J, with 10 bases between. Germline loops: CDR1 SGHRS, CDR2 YFSETQ. The CDR3, as DNA: TGCGCCAGCAGCTTAACAGGGTTGAATGAGCAGTTCTTC. Its translation is CASSLTGLNEQFF.

The V and J genes are TRBV10-2 and TRBJ2-7; D not certain. With 7 bases removed from V and 4 bases from J, the gap between germline ends came to 8 bases. CDR1 WSHSY and CDR2 SAAADI come from the germline V gene. The CDR3 length is 11 residues. In nucleotides, the CDR3 is TGCGCCAGCAAGGCGGCATACGAGCAGTACTTC. Translated, it gives CASKAAYEQYF.

This sequence joins TRBV5-1 and TRBJ2-7; no clear D. Germline CDR1 is SGHRS and CDR2 is YFSETQ. The CDR3 runs 15 residues. Trimming took 0 bases from V and 4 from J, leaving 14 bases between them. CDR3 DNA sequence: TGCGCCAGCAGCTTGGGTGAAATTTCCGGGTACGAGCAGTACTTC. This gives the protein CASSLGEISGYEQYF.

In its sample, this clone was seen a few times. The gene calls are TRBV7-8 and TRBJ2-1; 10 bases fit TRBD2. CDR3 length equals 20 residues. CDR1 is SGHVS and CDR2 is FQNEAQ in the germline V gene. Unmatched junction bases numbered 17, after V lost 1 base and J lost 5 bases. CDR3 DNA sequence: TGTGCCAGCAGCTTAGGTTGGGCTAGCGGGAGAACGCTCCGAGACAATGAGCAGTTCTTC. As protein: CASSLGWASGRTLRDNEQFF.

This clone was found a few times. This chain connects TRBV7-2 to TRBJ1-4; D uncertain. The CDR3 sequence is 13 residues long. With 1 base removed from V and 3 bases from J, the gap between germline ends came to 3 bases. In germline, CDR1 is SGHTA, CDR2 FQGNSA. As DNA, the CDR3 is TGTGCCAGCAGCTTAGGGCCTAATGAAAAACTGTTTTTT. Protein sequence: CASSLGPNEKLFF.

The chain is built from TRBV10-1 and TRBJ2-1; TRBD2 matches at 11 bases. CDR1 and CDR2 from the germline V gene are WNHNN and SYGVQD (reference sequence). J gave up 4 bases and V 4 bases, and 6 bases lay outside the gene matches. CDR3 size: 16 residues. CDR3 DNA sequence: TGCGCCAGCAGTGGAAGGACTAGCGGGTTTTACAATGAGCAGTTCTTC. As protein: CASSGRTSGFYNEQFF.

The chain uses TRBV7-9 and TRBJ2-1, with TRBD2 identical over 8 bases. Germline assignment: CDR1 SEHNR and CDR2 FQNEAQ (reference sequence). This CDR3 comprises 16 residues. Trimming cost V 5 bases and J 0 bases; bases outside gene matches: 6. This CDR3 is CASSSLAGSSYNEQFF. The CDR3 DNA is TGTGCCAGCAGCAGTCTAGCGGGCAGCTCCTACAATGAGCAGTTCTTC.

Here the CDR3 DNA reads TGTGCCAGCAGCGCCGCTAGCGGGAGTTACAATGAGCAGTTCTTC. Translation: CASSAASGSYNEQFF. J is TRBJ2-1 and V is TRBV2, with TRBD2 identical over 10 bases. CDR1 SNHLY and CDR2 FYNNEI come from the germline V gene. The J segment lost 4 bases and the V segment lost 6 bases, leaving 6 bases of the junction unmatched. The length of the CDR3 is 15 residues.